This T cell receptor (beta chain) was recorded in a study of response to subunit inactivated influenza vaccine. The CDR3 length is 13 residues. V shed 5 bases and J shed 5 bases, with 13 bases lying between them. CDR1 is SGHAT, CDR2 FQNNGV, per germline. This clonotype was counted only a few times. TCRdb processed the RT-PCR reads anew with MiXCR; each CDR3 protein has one entry. In the table there are about 540,000 distinct CDR3 sequences, approximately 24% of which are singletons. Another study also made use of these data, one on T cells expressing NK-cell markers. That report notes: Libraries used 5'RACE template switching adding universal primer site and UMIs. Eight donors were sequenced, seven testing HCMV-seropositive and one testing seronegative. More than five donors had dominant NKG2C+ clonotypes that comprised roughly 1.0-7.0% of their CD8+ T cells.

Here the sequenced sample was CD4+ T cells sorted from PBMCs, taken approximately 13 days after vaccination. This receptor was taken from a man aged 50-60 years who received an inactivated influenza vaccine. The chain uses TRBV11-2 and TRBJ2-7; D could derive from TRBD1 or TRBD2 (5 bases each). CDR3 DNA: TGTGCCAGCAGCCGAGGGACCGTCGACGAGCAGTACTTC. It codes for CASSRGTVDEQYF.